This T cell receptor beta chain was sequenced in a study of blood T cells in healthy people across ages. Findings and limits, study-wide: Among T cells, TCR beta diversity per million cells dropped roughly linearly as age rose. Donor CMV status was unknown, possibly confounding expanded clonotype changes.

J lost 6 bases, V lost 1 base, and 10 bases had no gene match. The germline V gene encodes CDR1 SGHTA and CDR2 FQGNSA. The CDR3 spans 17 residues. The use of a sample-barcoded 5' primer and a J-beta primer mix characterized a second PCR of roughly 6 to 11 cycles. Through a template-switch adaptor with 12 random nucleotides, each cDNA molecule received a tag. Any given sample supplied a minimum of 2.5 million CDR3-containing paired-end reads. TCRdb re-called the 5' RACE reads through MiXCR, storing one row per CDR3 protein. Here the sample spans around 580,000 distinct CDR3 sequences, around half being singletons. As for this clonotype: Its antigen is unknown.

V usage is TRBV7-2 and J usage is TRBJ2-1, with 9 bases matching TRBD1. The TCR sequence derives from a man of 80 years or more in good health. Input material: blood. The CDR3 is CASSLGPRQGESNEQFF. In DNA form, the CDR3 reads TGTGCCAGCAGCTTAGGACCTCGACAGGGGGAATCCAATGAGCAGTTCTTC.